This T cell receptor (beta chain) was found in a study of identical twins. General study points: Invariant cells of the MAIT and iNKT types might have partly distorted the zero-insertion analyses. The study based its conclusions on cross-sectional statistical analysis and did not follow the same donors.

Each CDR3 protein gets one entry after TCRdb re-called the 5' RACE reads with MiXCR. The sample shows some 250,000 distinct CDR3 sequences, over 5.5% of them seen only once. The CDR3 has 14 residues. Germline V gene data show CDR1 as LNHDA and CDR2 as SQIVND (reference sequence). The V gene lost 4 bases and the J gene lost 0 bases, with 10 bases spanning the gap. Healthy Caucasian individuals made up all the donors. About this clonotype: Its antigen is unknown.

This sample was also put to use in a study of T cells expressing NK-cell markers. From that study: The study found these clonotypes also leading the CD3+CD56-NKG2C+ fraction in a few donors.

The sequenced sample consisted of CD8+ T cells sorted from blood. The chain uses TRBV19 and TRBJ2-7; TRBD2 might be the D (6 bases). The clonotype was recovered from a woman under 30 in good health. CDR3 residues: CASSNVGSSYEQYF. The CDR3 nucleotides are TGTGCCAGTAGTAATGTCGGGAGCTCCTACGAGCAGTACTTC.